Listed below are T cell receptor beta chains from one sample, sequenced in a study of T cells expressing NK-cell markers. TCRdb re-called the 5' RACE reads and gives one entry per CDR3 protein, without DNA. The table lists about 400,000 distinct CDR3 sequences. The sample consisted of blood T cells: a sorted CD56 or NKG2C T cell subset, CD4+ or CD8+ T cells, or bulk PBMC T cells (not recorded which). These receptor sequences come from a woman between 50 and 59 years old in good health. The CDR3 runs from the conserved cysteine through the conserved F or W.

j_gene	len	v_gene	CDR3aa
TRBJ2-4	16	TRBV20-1	CSADVAGGPVGDIQYF
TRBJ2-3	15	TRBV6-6	CASSYPSGSTDTQYF
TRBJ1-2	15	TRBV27	CASSPRDRGASGYTF
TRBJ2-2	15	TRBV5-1	CASSLAQVGTGELFF
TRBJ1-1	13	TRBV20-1	CSAKWQGGGEAFF
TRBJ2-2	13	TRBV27	CASRRGGRGELFF
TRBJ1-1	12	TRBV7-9	CASSLETGIAFF
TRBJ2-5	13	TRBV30	CAWGTTIRETQYF
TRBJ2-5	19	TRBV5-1	CASSRPRASGRTIKETQYF
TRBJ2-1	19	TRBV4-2	CASSQIAGGPGRSYNEQFF
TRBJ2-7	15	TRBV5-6	CASSLAGGDAYEQYF
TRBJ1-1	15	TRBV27	CASSSSGRGVTEAFF
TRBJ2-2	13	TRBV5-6	CASSPQGTGELFF
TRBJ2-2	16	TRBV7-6	CASSYRTDSNTGELFF
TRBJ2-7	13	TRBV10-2	CASRGLDKLEQYF
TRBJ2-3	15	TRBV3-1	CASSQDGRSTDTQYF
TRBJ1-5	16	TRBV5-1	CASSLGDRGQDQPQHF
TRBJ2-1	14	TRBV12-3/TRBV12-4	CATLLALDYNEQFF
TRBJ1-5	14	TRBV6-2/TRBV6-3	CASSPTWGNQPQHF
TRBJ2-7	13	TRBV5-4	CASSQRTGREQYF
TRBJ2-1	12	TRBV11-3	CASSQPISKQFF
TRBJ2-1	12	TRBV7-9	CASKGDPNEQFF
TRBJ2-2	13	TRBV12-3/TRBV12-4	CASRLARSGELFF
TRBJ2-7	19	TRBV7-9	CASSSPKVPTGDFSYEQYF
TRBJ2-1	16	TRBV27	CASSLQAISSYNEQFF
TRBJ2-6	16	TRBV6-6	CASTRPLPSGANVLTF
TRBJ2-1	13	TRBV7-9	CASSPNRAGGTFF
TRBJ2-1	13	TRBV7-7	CASSLQLGNEQFF
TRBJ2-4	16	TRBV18	CASSPSIGTAKNIQYF
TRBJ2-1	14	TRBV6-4	CASILIRRFNEQFF
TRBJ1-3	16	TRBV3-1	CASSQDMDYSGNTIYF